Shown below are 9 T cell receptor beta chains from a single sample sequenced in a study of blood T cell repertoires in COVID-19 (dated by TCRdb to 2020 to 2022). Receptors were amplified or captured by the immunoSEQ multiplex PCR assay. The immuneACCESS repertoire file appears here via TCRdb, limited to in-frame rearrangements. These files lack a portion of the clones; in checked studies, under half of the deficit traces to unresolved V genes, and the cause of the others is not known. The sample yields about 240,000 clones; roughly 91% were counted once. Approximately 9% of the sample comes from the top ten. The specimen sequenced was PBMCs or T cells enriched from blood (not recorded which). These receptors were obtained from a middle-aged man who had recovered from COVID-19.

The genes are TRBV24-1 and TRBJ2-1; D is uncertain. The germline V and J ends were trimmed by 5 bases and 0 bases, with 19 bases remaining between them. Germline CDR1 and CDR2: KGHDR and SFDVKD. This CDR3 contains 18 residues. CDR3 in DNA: TGTGCCACCAGTGCCACGACTCTGCTGGATAGCTCCTACAATGAGCAGTTCTTC. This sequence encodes CATSATTLLDSSYNEQFF.

In DNA, the CDR3 is TGTGCCAGCAGCCTACTGGGACAAGACTACGAGCAGTACTTC. It specifies CASSLLGQDYEQYF. V is TRBV11-2 and J is TRBJ2-7; D might be TRBD1 (6 bases). Germline lookup yields CDR1 SGHAT and CDR2 FQNNGV. V was shortened by 5 bases and J by 3 bases, with 14 bases between the two germline ends. The CDR3 spans 14 residues.

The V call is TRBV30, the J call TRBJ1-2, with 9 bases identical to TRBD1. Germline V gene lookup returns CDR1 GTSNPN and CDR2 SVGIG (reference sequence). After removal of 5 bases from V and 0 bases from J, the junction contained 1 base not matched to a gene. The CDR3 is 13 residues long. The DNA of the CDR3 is TGTGCCTGGGGGACAGGGACTAACTATGGCTACACCTTC. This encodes CAWGTGTNYGYTF.

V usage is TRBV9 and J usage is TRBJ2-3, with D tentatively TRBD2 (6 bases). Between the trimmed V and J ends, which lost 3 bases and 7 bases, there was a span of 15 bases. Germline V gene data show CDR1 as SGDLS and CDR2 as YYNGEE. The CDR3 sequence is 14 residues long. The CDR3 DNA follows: TGTGCCAGCAGCGGGCGGGAAGACTCTCATACGCAGTATTTT. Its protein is CASSGREDSHTQYF.

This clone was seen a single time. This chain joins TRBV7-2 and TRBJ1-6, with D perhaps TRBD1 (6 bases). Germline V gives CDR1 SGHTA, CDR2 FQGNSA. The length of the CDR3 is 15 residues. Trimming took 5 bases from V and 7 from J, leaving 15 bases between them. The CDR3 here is CASSPATTGNSPLHF. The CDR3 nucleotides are TGTGCCAGCAGCCCAGCAACGACAGGCAATTCACCCCTCCACTTT.

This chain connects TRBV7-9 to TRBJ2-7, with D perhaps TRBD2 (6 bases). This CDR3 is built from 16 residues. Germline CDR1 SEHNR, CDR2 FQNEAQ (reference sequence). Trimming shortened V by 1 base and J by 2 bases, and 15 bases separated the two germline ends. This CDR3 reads CASSLGADYPTYEQYF. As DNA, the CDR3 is TGTGCCAGCAGCTTAGGGGCGGACTACCCAACCTACGAGCAGTACTTC.

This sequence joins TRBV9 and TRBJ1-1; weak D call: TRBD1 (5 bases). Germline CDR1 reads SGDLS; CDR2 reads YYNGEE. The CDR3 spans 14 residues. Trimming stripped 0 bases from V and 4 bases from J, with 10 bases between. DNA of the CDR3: TGTGCCAGCAGCGTAGTAGTGCAGGGCACTGAAGCTTTCTTT. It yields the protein CASSVVVQGTEAFF. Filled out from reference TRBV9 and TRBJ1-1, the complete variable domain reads DSGVTQTPKHLITATGQRVTLRCSPRSGDLSVYWYQQSLDQGLQFLIQYYNGEERAKGNILERFSAQQFPDLHSELNLSSLELGDSALYFCASSVVVQGTEAFFGQGTRLTVV.

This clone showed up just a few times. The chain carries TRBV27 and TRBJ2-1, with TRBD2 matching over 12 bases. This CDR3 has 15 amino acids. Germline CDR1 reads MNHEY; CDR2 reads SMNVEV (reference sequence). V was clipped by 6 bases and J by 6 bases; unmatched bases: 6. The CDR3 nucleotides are TGTGCCAGCAGACAGCCTAGCGGGGGGGCCAATGAGCAGTTCTTC. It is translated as CASRQPSGGANEQFF.

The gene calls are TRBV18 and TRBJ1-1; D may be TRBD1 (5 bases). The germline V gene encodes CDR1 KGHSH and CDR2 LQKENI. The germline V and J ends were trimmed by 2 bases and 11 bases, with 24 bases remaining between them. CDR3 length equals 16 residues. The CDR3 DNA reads TGTGCCAGCTCACCAGGCTCGACAGCCCTACCCGGTCCGGCTTTCTTT. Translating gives CASSPGSTALPGPAFF.